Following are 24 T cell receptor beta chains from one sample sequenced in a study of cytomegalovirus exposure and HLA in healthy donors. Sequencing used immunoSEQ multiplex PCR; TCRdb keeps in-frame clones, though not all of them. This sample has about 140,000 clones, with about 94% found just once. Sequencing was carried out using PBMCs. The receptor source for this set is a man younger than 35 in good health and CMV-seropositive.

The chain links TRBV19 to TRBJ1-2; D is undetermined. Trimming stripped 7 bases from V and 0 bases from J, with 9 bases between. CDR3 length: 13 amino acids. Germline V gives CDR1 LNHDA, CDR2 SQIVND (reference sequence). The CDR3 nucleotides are TGTGCCAGTACCCCGTTCCCTAACTATGGCTACACCTTC. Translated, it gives CASTPFPNYGYTF.

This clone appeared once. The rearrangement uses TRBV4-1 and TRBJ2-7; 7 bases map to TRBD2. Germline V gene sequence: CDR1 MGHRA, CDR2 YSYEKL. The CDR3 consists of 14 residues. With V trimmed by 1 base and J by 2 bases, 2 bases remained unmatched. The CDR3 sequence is CASSQGSGAYEQYF. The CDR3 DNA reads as TGCGCCAGCAGCCAAGGGAGCGGGGCCTACGAGCAGTACTTC.

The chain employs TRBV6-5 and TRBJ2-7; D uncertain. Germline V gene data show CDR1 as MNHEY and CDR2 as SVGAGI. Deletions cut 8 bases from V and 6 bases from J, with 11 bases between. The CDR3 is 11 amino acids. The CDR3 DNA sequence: TGTGCCAGCTCAGCTTCAGGCGAGCAGTACTTC. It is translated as CASSASGEQYF.

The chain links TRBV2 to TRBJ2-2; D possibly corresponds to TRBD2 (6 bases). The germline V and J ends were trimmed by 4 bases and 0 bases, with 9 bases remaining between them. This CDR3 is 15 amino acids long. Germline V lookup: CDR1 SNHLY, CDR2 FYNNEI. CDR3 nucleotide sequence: TGTGCCAGCAGTGTTGGCGGGGCGAACACCGGGGAGCTGTTTTTT. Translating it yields CASSVGGANTGELFF.

The CDR3 DNA follows: TGTGCCAGTAGACCCCCTTTGGGGGGAGGGCCAGATACGCAGTATTTT. Its translation: CASRPPLGGGPDTQYF. The chain couples TRBV19 to TRBJ2-3; 7 nucleotides line up with TRBD2. Germline V gene sequence: CDR1 LNHDA, CDR2 SQIVND (reference sequence). CDR3 size: 16 residues. V trimming: 6 bases; J trimming: 4 bases; junction bases outside the gene matches: 13. Using reference TRBV19 and TRBJ2-3 for the parts outside the CDR3, the full variable domain is DGGITQSPKYLFRKEGQNVTLSCEQNLNHDAMYWYRQDPGQGLRLIYYSQIVNDFQKGDIAEGYSVSREKKESFPLTVTSAQKNPTAFYLCASRPPLGGGPDTQYFGPGTRLTVL.

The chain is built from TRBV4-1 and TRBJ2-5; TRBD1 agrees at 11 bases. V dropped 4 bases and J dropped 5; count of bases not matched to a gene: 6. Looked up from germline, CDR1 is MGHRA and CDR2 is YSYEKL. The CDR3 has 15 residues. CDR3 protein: CASSLGQGAWETQYF. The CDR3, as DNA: TGCGCCAGCAGCCTCGGACAGGGGGCTTGGGAGACCCAGTACTTC.

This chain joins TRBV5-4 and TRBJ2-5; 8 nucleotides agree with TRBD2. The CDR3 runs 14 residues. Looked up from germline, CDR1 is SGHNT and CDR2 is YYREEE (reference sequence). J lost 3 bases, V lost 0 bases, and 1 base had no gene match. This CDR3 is CASSLGAGEETQYF. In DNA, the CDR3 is TGTGCCAGCAGCTTGGGAGCGGGAGAAGAGACCCAGTACTTC.

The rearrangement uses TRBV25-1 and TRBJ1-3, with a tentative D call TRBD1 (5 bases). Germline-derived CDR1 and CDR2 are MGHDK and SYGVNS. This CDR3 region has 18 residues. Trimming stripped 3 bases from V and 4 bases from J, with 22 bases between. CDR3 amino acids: CASSDHPRTFGLGNTIYF. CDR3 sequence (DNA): TGTGCCAGCAGTGACCATCCTAGGACATTTGGATTGGGAAACACCATATATTTT.

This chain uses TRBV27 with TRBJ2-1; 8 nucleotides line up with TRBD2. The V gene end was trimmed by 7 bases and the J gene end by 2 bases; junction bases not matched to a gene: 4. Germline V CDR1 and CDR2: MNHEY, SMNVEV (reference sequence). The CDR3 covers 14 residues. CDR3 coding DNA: TGTGCCAGCACCCCGGGGGGGACCTACAATGAGCAGTTCTTC. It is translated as CASTPGGTYNEQFF.

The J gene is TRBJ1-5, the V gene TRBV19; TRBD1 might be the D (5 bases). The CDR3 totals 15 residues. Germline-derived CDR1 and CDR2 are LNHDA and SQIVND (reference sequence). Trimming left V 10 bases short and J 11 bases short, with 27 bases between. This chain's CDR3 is CATSWGGAPIMSQHF. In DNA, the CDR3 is TGTGCCACCTCCTGGGGAGGGGCACCCATCATGTCCCAGCATTTT.

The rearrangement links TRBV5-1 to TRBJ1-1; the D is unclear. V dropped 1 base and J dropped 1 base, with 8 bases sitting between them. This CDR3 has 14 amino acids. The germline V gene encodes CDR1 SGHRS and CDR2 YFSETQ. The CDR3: CASSLTGSNTEAFF. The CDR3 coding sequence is TGCGCCAGCAGCTTGACGGGGTCGAACACTGAAGCTTTCTTT. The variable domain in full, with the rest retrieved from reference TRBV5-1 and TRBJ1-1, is KAGVTQTPRYLIKTRGQQVTLSCSPISGHRSVSWYQQTPGQGLQFLFEYFSETQRNKGNFPGRFSGRQFSNSRSEMNVSTLELGDSALYLCASSLTGSNTEAFFGQGTRLTVV.

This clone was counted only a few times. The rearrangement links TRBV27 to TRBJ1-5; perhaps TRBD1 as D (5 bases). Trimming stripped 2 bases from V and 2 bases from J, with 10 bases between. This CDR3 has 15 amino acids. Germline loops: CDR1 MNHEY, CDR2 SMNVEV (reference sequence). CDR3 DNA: TGTGCCAGCAGTTTAACAACGGGGGGCAATCAGCCCCAGCATTTT. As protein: CASSLTTGGNQPQHF.

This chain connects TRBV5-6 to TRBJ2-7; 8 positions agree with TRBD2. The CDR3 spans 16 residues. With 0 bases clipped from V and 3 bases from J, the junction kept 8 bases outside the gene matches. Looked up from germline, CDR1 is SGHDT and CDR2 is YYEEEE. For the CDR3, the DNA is TGTGCCAGCAGCTTGGCCGATGGCGGGAGGTTCTACGAGCAGTACTTC. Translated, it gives CASSLADGGRFYEQYF.

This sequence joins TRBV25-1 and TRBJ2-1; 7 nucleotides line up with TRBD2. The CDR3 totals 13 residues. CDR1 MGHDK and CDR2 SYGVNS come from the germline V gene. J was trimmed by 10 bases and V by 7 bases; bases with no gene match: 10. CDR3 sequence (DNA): TGTGCCAGCAAACCACTAGCGATGGGGGAGCAGTTCTTC. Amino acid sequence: CASKPLAMGEQFF.

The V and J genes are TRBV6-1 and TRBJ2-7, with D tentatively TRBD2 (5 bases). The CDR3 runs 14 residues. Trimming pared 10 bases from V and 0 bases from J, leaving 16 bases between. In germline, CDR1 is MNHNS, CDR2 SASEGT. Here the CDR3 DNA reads TGTGCCACCACTCTTAGCGTGAGCTCCTACGAGCAGTACTTC. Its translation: CATTLSVSSYEQYF.

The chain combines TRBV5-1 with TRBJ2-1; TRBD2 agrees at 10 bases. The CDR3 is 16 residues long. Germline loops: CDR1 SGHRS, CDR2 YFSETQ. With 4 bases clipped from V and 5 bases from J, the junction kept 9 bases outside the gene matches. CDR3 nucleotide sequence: TGCGCCAGCAGCATCCCCCTAGCGGGAGCCAACAATGAGCAGTTCTTC. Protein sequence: CASSIPLAGANNEQFF.

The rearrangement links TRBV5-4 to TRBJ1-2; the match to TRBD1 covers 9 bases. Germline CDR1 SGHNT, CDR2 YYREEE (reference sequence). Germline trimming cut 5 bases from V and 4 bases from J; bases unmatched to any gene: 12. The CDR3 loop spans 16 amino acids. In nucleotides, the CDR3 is TGTGCCAGCAGTTCTCCCACAGGGGGCGCGGGCTATGGCTACACCTTC. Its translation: CASSSPTGGAGYGYTF.

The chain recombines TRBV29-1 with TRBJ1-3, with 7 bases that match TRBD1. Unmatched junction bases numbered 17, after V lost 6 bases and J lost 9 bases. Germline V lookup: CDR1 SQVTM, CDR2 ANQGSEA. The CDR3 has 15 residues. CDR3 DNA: TGCAGCGTGATAGAGACAGGGCAGGCTGGGAGCACCATATATTTT. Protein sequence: CSVIETGQAGSTIYF.

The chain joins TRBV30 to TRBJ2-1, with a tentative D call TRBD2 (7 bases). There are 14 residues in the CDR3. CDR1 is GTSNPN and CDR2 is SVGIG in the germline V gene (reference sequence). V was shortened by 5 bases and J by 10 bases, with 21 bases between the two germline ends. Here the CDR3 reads CAWVPPPGGGEQFF. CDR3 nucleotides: TGTGCCTGGGTCCCACCTCCGGGCGGGGGCGAGCAGTTCTTC.

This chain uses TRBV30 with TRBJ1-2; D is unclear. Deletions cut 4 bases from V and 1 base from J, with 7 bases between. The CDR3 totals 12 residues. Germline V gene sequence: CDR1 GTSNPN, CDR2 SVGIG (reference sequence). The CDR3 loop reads CAWTRDNYGYTF. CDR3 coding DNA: TGTGCCTGGACTCGGGATAACTATGGCTACACCTTC.

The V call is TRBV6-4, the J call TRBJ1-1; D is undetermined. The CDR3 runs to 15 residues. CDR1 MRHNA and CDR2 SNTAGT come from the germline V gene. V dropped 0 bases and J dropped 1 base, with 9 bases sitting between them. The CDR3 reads CASSDSGGRNTEAFF. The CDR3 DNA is TGTGCCAGCAGTGACTCTGGAGGACGGAACACTGAAGCTTTCTTT.

The CDR3 loop reads CASSLRTASSYEQYF. The DNA of the CDR3 is TGTGCCAGCAGCTTGCGAACTGCGAGCTCCTACGAGCAGTACTTC. The gene calls are TRBV7-2 and TRBJ2-7; D remains unclear. There are 15 residues in the CDR3. V lost 3 bases and J lost 0, with 12 bases in between. Germline CDR1 SGHTA, CDR2 FQGNSA.

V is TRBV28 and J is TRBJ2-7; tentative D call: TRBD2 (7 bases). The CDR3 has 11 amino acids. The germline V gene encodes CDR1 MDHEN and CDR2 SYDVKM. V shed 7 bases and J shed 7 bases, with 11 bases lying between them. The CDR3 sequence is CASNRGAEQYF. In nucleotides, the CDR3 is TGTGCCAGCAACCGGGGGGCGGAGCAGTACTTC.

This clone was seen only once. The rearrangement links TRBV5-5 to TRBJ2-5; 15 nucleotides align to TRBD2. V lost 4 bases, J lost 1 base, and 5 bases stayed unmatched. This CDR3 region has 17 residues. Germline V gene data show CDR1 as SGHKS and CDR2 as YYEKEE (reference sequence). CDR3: CASSIGLAGGAQETQYF. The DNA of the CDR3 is TGTGCCAGCAGCATTGGACTAGCGGGAGGGGCCCAAGAGACCCAGTACTTC.